Sequencing of this T cell receptor beta chain was carried out in a study of blood T cell repertoires in COVID-19. Study summary: The United States, Italy and Spain were the sources of the acute and convalescent COVID-19 samples.

Produced via immunoSEQ multiplex PCR; TCRdb's table is partial and in-frame only. The data show around 67,000 clones, with about nine tenths seen just once and just over 8% held by the top ten. Germline CDR1 and CDR2: SGHRS and YFSETQ. Trimming took 6 bases from V and 2 from J; bases not matched to a gene: 8. The CDR3 sequence is 16 residues long. This clonotype was obtained from a man in his forties or fifties with active COVID-19. Sequencing was performed on peripheral blood. This rearrangement joins TRBV5-1 to TRBJ2-1; 10 positions match TRBD2. The CDR3 region is CASTPPGTSAYNEQFF. The CDR3 region has the DNA TGCGCCAGCACTCCCCCCGGGACTAGCGCCTACAATGAGCAGTTCTTC.